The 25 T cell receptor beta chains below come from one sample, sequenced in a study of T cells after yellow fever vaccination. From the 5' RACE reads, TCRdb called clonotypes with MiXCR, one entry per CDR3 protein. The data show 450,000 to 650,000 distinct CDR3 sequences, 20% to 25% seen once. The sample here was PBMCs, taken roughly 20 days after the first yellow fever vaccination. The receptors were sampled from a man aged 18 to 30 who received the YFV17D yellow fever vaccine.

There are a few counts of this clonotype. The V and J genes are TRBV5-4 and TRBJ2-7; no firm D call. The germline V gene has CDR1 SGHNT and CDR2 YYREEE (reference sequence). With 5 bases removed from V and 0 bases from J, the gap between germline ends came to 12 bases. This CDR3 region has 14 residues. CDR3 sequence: CASSANPSSYEQYF. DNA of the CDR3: TGTGCCAGCAGTGCTAACCCGAGCTCCTACGAGCAGTACTTC.

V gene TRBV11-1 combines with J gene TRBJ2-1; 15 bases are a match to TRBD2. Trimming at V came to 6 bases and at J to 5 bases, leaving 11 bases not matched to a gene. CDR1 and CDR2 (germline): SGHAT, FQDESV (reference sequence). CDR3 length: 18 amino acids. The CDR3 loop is CASSSPGLAGGPHNEQFF. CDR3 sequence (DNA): TGTGCCAGCAGTTCTCCGGGACTAGCGGGGGGACCTCACAATGAGCAGTTCTTC.

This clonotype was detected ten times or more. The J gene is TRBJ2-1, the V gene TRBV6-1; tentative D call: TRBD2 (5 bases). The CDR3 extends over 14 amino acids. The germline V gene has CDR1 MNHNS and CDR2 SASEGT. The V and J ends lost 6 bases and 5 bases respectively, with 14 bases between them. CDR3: CASRRVTVDNEQFF. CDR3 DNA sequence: TGTGCCAGCAGGAGGGTGACCGTTGACAATGAGCAGTTCTTC.

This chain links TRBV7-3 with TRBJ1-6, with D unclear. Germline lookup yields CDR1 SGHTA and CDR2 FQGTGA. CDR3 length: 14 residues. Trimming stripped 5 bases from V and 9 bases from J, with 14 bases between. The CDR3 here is CASSAQVSASPLHF. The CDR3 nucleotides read TGTGCCAGCAGCGCGCAGGTCTCGGCTTCACCCCTCCACTTT.

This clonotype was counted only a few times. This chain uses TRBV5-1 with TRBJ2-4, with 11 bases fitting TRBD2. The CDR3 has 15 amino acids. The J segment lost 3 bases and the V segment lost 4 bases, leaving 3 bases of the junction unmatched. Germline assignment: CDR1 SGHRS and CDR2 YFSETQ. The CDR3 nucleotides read TGCGCCAGCAGCACGGGACTAGCGGACAAAAACATTCAGTACTTC. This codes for CASSTGLADKNIQYF. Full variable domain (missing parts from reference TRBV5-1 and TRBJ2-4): KAGVTQTPRYLIKTRGQQVTLSCSPISGHRSVSWYQQTPGQGLQFLFEYFSETQRNKGNFPGRFSGRQFSNSRSEMNVSTLELGDSALYLCASSTGLADKNIQYFGAGTRLSVL.

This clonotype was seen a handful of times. This CDR3 reads CSARRGGALNTGELFF. DNA of the CDR3: TGCAGTGCTCGACGGGGAGGGGCACTTAACACCGGGGAGCTGTTTTTT. The chain has TRBV20-1 and TRBJ2-2, with TRBD2 identical over 7 bases. Germline trimming cut 5 bases from V and 2 bases from J; bases unmatched to any gene: 11. This CDR3 has 16 amino acids. Germline V gene lookup returns CDR1 DFQATT and CDR2 SNEGSKA (reference sequence).

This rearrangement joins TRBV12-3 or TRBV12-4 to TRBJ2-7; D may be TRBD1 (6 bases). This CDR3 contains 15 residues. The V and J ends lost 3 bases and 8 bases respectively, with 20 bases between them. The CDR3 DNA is TGTGCCAGCAGTTTCTTACCAGGGGAAGAGGTTAAGCAGTACGTC. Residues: CASSFLPGEEVKQYV.

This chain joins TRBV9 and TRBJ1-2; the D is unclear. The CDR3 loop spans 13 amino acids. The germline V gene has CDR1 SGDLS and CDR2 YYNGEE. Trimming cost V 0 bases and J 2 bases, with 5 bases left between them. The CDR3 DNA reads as TGTGCCAGCAGCGTAGGGGAGAACTATGGCTACACCTTC. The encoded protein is CASSVGENYGYTF.

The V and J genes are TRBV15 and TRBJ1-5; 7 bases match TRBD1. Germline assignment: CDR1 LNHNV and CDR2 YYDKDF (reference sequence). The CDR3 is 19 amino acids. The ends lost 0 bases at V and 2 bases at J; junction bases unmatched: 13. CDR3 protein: CATSRDLGTVTQRNQPQHF. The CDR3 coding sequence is TGTGCCACCAGCAGAGATCTCGGGACAGTAACTCAACGCAATCAGCCCCAGCATTTT. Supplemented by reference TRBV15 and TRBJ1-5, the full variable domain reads DAMVIQNPRYQVTQFGKPVTLSCSQTLNHNVMYWYQQKSSQAPKLLFHYYDKDFNNEADTPDNFQSRRPNTSFCFLDIRSPGLGDTAMYLCATSRDLGTVTQRNQPQHFGDGTRLSIL.

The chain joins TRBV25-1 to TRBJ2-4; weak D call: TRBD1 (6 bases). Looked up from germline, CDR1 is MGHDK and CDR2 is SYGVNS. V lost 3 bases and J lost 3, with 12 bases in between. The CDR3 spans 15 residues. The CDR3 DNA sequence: TGTGCCAGCAGTGACAGGGGAATGGGCAAAAACATTCAGTACTTC. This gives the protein CASSDRGMGKNIQYF.

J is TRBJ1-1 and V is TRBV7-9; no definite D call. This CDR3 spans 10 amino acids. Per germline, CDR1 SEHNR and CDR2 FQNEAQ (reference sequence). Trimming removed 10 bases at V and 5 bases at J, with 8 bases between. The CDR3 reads CATPGTEAFF. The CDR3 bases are TGTGCCACCCCGGGGACTGAAGCTTTCTTT.

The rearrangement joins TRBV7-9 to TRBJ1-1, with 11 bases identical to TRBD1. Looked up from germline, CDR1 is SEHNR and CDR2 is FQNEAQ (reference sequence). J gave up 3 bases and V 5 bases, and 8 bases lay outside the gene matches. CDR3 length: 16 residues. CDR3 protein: CASSIGQGALDTEAFF. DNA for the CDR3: TGTGCCAGCAGCATAGGACAGGGGGCTTTGGACACTGAAGCTTTCTTT. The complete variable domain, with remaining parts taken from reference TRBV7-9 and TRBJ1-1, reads DTGVSQNPRHKITKRGQNVTFRCDPISEHNRLYWYRQTLGQGPEFLTYFQNEAQLEKSRLLSDRFSAERPKGSFSTLEIQRTEQGDSAMYLCASSIGQGALDTEAFFGQGTRLTVV.

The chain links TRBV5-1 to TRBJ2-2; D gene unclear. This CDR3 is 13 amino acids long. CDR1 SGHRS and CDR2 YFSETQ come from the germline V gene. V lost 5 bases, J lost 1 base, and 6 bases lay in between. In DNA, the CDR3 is TGCGCCAGCAGGGGCATGAACACCGGGGAGCTGTTTTTT. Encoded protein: CASRGMNTGELFF.

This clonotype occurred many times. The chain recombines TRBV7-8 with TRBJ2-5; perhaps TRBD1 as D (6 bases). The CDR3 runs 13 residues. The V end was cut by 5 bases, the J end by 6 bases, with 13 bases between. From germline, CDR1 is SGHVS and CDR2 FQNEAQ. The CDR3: CASSLRDTKTQYF. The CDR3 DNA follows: TGTGCCAGCAGCCTCAGGGACACAAAGACCCAGTACTTC.

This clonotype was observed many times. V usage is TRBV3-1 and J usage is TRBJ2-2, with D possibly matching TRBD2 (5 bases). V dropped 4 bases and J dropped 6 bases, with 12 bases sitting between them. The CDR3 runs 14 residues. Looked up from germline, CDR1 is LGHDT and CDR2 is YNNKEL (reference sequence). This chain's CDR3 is CASSPRVLSGELFF. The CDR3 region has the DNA TGTGCCAGCAGCCCGAGGGTTCTCTCCGGGGAGCTGTTTTTT. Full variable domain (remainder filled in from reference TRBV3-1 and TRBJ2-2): DTAVSQTPKYLVTQMGNDKSIKCEQNLGHDTMYWYKQDSKKFLKIMFSYNNKELIINETVPNRFSPKSPDKAHLNLHINSLELGDSAVYFCASSPRVLSGELFFGEGSRLTVL.

CDR3 DNA: TGTGCCAGCTCACCCCCCGGCGCAGGGTCGAACACTGAAGCTTTCTTT. It translates to CASSPPGAGSNTEAFF. V and J are TRBV18 and TRBJ1-1; D perhaps matches TRBD1 (5 bases). V gave up 3 bases and J gave up 1 base, with 15 bases separating them. This CDR3 region has 16 residues. The germline V gene encodes CDR1 KGHSH and CDR2 LQKENI.

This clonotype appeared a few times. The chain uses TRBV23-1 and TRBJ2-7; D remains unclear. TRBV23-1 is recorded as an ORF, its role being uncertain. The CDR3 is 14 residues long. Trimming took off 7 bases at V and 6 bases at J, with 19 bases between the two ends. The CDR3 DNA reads TGCGCCAGCACTCAGAAGGGTTCTATGGGCGAGCAGTACTTC. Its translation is CASTQKGSMGEQYF.

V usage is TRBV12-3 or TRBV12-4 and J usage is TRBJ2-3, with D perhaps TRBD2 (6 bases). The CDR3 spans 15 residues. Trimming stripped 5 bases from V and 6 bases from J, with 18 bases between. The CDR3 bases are TGTGCCAGCAGTCCAACCCCGGGGGTATCGGATACGCAGTATTTT. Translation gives CASSPTPGVSDTQYF.

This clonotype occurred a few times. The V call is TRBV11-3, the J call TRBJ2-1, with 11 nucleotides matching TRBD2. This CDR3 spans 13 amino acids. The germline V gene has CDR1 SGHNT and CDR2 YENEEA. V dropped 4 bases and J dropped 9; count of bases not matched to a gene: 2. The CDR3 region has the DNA TGTGCCAGCAGCTCGGGACTAGCGGTTGAGCAGTTCTTC. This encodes CASSSGLAVEQFF.

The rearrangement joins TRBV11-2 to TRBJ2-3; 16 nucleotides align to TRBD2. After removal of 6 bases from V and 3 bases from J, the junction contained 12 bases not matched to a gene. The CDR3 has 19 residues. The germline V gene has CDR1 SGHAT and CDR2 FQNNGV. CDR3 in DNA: TGTGCCAGCAGTTTCCGGGGGACTAGCGGGGGGGCAGTGACAGATACGCAGTATTTT. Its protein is CASSFRGTSGGAVTDTQYF.

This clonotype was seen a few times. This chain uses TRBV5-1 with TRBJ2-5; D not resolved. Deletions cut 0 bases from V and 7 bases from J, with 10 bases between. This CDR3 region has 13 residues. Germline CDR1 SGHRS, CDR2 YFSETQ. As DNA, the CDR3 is TGCGCCAGCAGCTTGGCTGGGTTGGCGACCCAGTACTTC. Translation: CASSLAGLATQYF.

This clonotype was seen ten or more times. The CDR3 DNA reads as TGTGCCATCAGTGTAAGGGGACAGGGCGCCGGGGAGCTGTTTTTT. As protein: CAISVRGQGAGELFF. The chain couples TRBV10-3 to TRBJ2-2; 9 positions match TRBD1. The trim removed 4 bases at V and 6 bases at J, leaving 6 bases unmatched. Germline V gene lookup returns CDR1 ENHRY and CDR2 SYGVKD. The CDR3 extends over 15 amino acids.

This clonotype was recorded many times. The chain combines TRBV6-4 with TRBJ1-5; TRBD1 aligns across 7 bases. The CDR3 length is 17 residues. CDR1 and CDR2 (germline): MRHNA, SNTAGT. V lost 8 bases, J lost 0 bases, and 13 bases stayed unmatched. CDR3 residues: CASFEGAHPYSNQPQHF. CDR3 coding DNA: TGTGCCAGCTTTGAGGGGGCCCACCCGTATAGCAATCAGCCCCAGCATTTT.

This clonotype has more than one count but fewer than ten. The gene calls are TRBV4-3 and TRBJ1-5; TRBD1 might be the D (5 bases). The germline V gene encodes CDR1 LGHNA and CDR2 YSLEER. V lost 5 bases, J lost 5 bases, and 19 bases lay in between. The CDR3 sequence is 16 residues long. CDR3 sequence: CASSADRNRRDQPQHF. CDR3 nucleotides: TGCGCCAGCAGCGCAGATCGGAACAGGAGAGATCAGCCCCAGCATTTT.

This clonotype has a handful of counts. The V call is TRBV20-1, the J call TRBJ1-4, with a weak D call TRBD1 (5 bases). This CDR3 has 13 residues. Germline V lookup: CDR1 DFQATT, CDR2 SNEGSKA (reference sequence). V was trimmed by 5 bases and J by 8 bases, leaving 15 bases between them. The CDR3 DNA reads TGCAGTGCTCGCGACAGAGGAAACGAAAAACTGTTTTTT. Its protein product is CSARDRGNEKLFF.